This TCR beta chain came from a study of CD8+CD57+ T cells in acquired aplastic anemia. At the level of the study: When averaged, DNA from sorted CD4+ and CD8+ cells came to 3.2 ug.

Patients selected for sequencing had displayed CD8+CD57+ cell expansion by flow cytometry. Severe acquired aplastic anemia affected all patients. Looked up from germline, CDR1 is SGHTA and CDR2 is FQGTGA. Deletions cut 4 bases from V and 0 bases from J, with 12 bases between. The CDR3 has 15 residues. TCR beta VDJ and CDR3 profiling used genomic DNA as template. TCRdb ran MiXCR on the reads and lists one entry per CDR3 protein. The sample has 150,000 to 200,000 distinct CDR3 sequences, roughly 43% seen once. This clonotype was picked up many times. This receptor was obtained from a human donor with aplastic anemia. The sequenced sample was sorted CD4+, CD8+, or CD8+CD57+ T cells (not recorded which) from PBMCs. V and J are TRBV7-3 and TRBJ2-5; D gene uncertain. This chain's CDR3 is CASSSTGGYQETQYF. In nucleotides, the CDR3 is TGTGCCAGCAGCTCCACCGGTGGCTACCAAGAGACCCAGTACTTC.